This TCR beta chain was observed in a study of blood T cell repertoires in COVID-19. Study at large: Acute and convalescent COVID-19 specimens originated in the United States, Italy and Spain.

Germline V gene lookup returns CDR1 SGHAT and CDR2 FQNNGV. The CDR3 runs 15 residues. Trimming took 2 bases from V and 3 from J, leaving 13 bases between them. This clone has a single count. Authors' data handling: Estimation of nucleated cell counts was performed using reference gene primer amplification. Data came from immunoSEQ multiplex PCR; TCRdb stores just in-frame clones and leaves some out. V and J calls and clone size are copied from that table; D and trimming were computed from the DNA. The table shows 210,000 or so clones, with around 88% occurring only once. The sequenced sample was peripheral blood. The rearrangement joins TRBV11-2 to TRBJ1-1; possibly TRBD1 for D (6 bases). The TCR originated in a man aged 18-30 years with active or convalescent COVID-19. CDR3 coding DNA: TGTGCCAGCAGCTTATGGTCTGGGGGCGACACTGAAGCTTTCTTT. This sequence encodes CASSLWSGGDTEAFF.